The 10 T cell receptor beta chains below all came from one sample that was sequenced in a study of persistence of HIV-infected CD4 T cells (TCRdb year 2020). TCRbeta repertoires were sequenced from genomic DNA with the immunoSEQ hsTCRB assay version 4 in survey mode. TCRdb holds this immuneACCESS table with in-frame rearrangements only. Some clones are missing; in checked studies, unresolved V genes explain under half, and the rest has no known cause. Within this sample are 40,000 or so clones, with approximately 88% of them counted one time only. The ten largest clones take up about 0.94% of the sample. The treatment or condition label corresponds to: suppressive antiretroviral therapy. As a nonspecific positive control representing the CD4+ T cell repertoire, the cells were stimulated with anti-CD3/anti-CD28 magnetic beads. Responding CD4+ T cells were sorted on the basis of upregulation of both CD40 ligand and CD69.

Antigen specificity for these receptors is unknown. The specimen was CD4+ T cells sorted from PBMCs after roughly 18-hour stimulation, collected from a patient who received antiretroviral therapy. The cell subset or site tag for this specimen amounts to: CD40L+CD69+ CD4 T cells responding to anti-CD3/anti-CD28 beads, representing the overall repertoire. The source of these receptors is an adult man with HIV who was CMV-seropositive.

CDR3 bases: TGTGCCAGCAGCCCAGGGACAGGGGGCAATTTTCAGCCCCAGCATTTT. Amino acid sequence: CASSPGTGGNFQPQHF. The chain employs TRBV3-1 (or the pseudogene TRBV3-2) and TRBJ1-5, with 12 nucleotides matching TRBD1. Germline CDR1 is LGHDT and CDR2 is YNNKEL (reference sequence). CDR3 size: 16 residues. The V and J ends lost 4 bases and 6 bases, in that order; junction bases with no gene match: 7.

The chain couples TRBV28 to TRBJ2-3; perhaps TRBD2 as D (6 bases). The CDR3 runs to 14 residues. Germline V lookup: CDR1 MDHEN, CDR2 SYDVKM. V gave up 3 bases and J gave up 6 bases, with 13 bases separating them. The CDR3, as DNA: TGTGCCAGCAGTTTGGGAGGCAGGAAGGATACGCAGTATTTT. This codes for CASSLGGRKDTQYF. Complete variable domain (other parts from reference TRBV28 and TRBJ2-3): DVKVTQSSRYLVKRTGEKVFLECVQDMDHENMFWYRQDPGLGLRLIYFSYDVKMKEKGDIPEGYSVSREKKERFSLILESASTNQTSMYLCASSLGGRKDTQYFGPGTRLTVL.

The rearrangement joins TRBV2 to TRBJ1-3; 7 bases are a match to TRBD1. Germline CDR1 is SNHLY and CDR2 is FYNNEI. After removal of 6 bases from V and 2 bases from J, the junction contained 7 bases not matched to a gene. The CDR3 is 15 residues long. CDR3 bases: TGTGCCAGCAGCCGACAGGGAACGACTGGAAACACCATATATTTT. Residues: CASSRQGTTGNTIYF.

The chain carries TRBV6-4 and TRBJ1-1, with a tentative D call TRBD1 (6 bases). Germline V lookup: CDR1 MRHNA, CDR2 SNTAGT. The length of the CDR3 is 14 residues. The V gene lost 0 bases and the J gene lost 4 bases, with 9 bases spanning the gap. The CDR3 DNA sequence: TGTGCCAGCAGTGACTCGCACAGGGCCACTGAAGCTTTCTTT. As protein: CASSDSHRATEAFF.

The chain carries TRBV9 and TRBJ2-2, with 14 bases that match TRBD2. The CDR3 extends over 16 amino acids. Germline assignment: CDR1 SGDLS and CDR2 YYNGEE. V was pared by 4 bases and J by 5 bases, with 4 bases of the junction left unmatched. The CDR3 protein is CASSLGLAGGTGELFF. In nucleotides, the CDR3 is TGTGCCAGCAGCCTTGGACTAGCGGGGGGAACCGGGGAGCTGTTTTTT. The full variable domain, completed using reference TRBV9 and TRBJ2-2, is DSGVTQTPKHLITATGQRVTLRCSPRSGDLSVYWYQQSLDQGLQFLIQYYNGEERAKGNILERFSAQQFPDLHSELNLSSLELGDSALYFCASSLGLAGGTGELFFGEGSRLTVL.

The chain recombines TRBV4-1 with TRBJ2-3, with TRBD2 identical over 15 bases. The ends lost 4 bases at V and 0 bases at J; junction bases unmatched: 2. Germline V gene lookup returns CDR1 MGHRA and CDR2 YSYEKL. The CDR3 loop spans 17 amino acids. The CDR3 loop reads CASSLGLAGGSTDTQYF. The CDR3 coding sequence is TGCGCCAGCAGCCTGGGACTAGCGGGGGGTAGCACAGATACGCAGTATTTT.

This clone was seen a handful of times. The chain employs TRBV5-1 and TRBJ1-6; a possible D gene is TRBD1 (5 bases). The length of the CDR3 is 15 residues. Germline values: CDR1 SGHRS, CDR2 YFSETQ. The ends were cut back, 4 bases at V and 6 bases at J, with 14 bases in the middle. The CDR3 DNA reads as TGCGCCAGCAGCAAGCCGGACACCTCTAATTCACCCCTCCACTTT. It specifies CASSKPDTSNSPLHF.

The chain couples TRBV10-3 to TRBJ2-3; TRBD2 is a possible D gene (6 bases). This CDR3 region has 12 residues. Trimming shortened V by 2 bases and J by 8 bases, and 8 bases separated the two germline ends. Per germline, CDR1 ENHRY and CDR2 SYGVKD. The CDR3 DNA is TGTGCCATCAGTGAGGAGGGAGGTACGCAGTATTTT. Its protein product is CAISEEGGTQYF.

This clone was seen just once. In the same sample, other DNA sequences code for this CDR3. This chain connects TRBV27 to TRBJ1-5; TRBD1 might be the D (5 bases). Between the trimmed V and J ends, which lost 2 bases and 7 bases, there was a span of 9 bases. From germline, CDR1 is MNHEY and CDR2 SMNVEV (reference sequence). The CDR3 covers 13 residues. The CDR3 bases are TGTGCCAGCAGTTTAGCCGGGGGGCAGCCCCAGCATTTT. This sequence encodes CASSLAGGQPQHF.

The chain has TRBV10-1 and TRBJ2-3; weak D call: TRBD2 (6 bases). The germline gives CDR1 WNHNN, CDR2 SYGVQD (reference sequence). CDR3 length: 15 residues. The V gene lost 2 bases and the J gene lost 1 base, with 10 bases spanning the gap. The CDR3 region has the DNA TGCGCCAGCAGTGAGCACGCGGGACGCACAGATACGCAGTATTTT. Translated, it gives CASSEHAGRTDTQYF.